This T cell receptor beta chain was identified in a study of blood T cell repertoires in COVID-19. Study summary: Italy, Spain and the United States were the sources of the convalescent and acute COVID-19 samples. T cells, B-cell-depleted T cells, or PBMCs supplied cDNA or gDNA.

In the original workflow: By means of reference gene primer amplification, nucleated cell counts were estimated. Here immunoSEQ multiplex PCR was the method, and the copy in TCRdb shows in-frame clones only, minus some. V, J and clone size were drawn from that table, and D and trimming were deduced from the DNA. The sample includes 25,000 to 30,000 clones, 85% to 90% of them seen just once. This CDR3 spans 14 amino acids. Germline V gives CDR1 KGHSH, CDR2 LQKENI. V lost 10 bases, J lost 3 bases, and 10 bases stayed unmatched. The V call is TRBV18, the J call TRBJ2-3; 7 bases match TRBD2. This TCR was recovered from a human donor in a cohort sampled during active COVID-19. Sequencing was done on a sample of peripheral blood. In DNA, the CDR3 is TGTGCCACCCTCCCCCTGGGAGGGACAGATACGCAGTATTTT. Amino acid sequence: CATLPLGGTDTQYF.